This passage covers 12 T cell receptor beta chains from one sample sequenced in a study of cytomegalovirus exposure and HLA in healthy donors. Amplification used 60 Vbeta primers and 13 Jbeta primers. Only in-frame clones appear in the TCRdb table, and some are missing; sequencing was by immunoSEQ multiplex PCR. Altogether roughly 200,000 clones are present, 77% being singletons, with the ten largest covering around 3.5%. Material for sequencing was PBMCs. The receptors stem from a woman aged 55-70 years in good health and CMV-seropositive.

This sequence joins TRBV6-5 and TRBJ1-2; no reliable D call. V was shortened by 4 bases and J by 2 bases, with 8 bases between the two germline ends. The CDR3 consists of 13 residues. Germline CDR1 reads MNHEY; CDR2 reads SVGAGI. CDR3 residues: CASSLSGNYGYTF. The CDR3 bases are TGTGCCAGCAGTTTAAGCGGAAACTATGGCTACACCTTC.

The sample holds a few counts of this clone. This chain connects TRBV13 to TRBJ2-3, with 13 bases identical to TRBD2. V lost 4 bases and J lost 6; bases outside the gene matches: 13. Germline CDR1 and CDR2: PRHDT and FYEKMQ (reference sequence). The CDR3 covers 18 residues. The CDR3 DNA reads as TGTGCCAGCAGCTCCTGGACTAGCGGGGGAGCCCCCCGGGATACGCAGTATTTT. Its protein is CASSSWTSGGAPRDTQYF.

The chain employs TRBV30 and TRBJ2-2; 9 positions agree with TRBD2. The CDR3 runs 14 residues. The J segment lost 4 bases and the V segment lost 4 bases, leaving 4 bases of the junction unmatched. Germline CDR1 is GTSNPN and CDR2 is SVGIG (reference sequence). DNA for the CDR3: TGTGCCTGGAAGGGCGGGGGGGCCACCGGGGAGCTGTTTTTT. Protein product: CAWKGGGATGELFF.

The chain links TRBV27 to TRBJ2-7; TRBD1 aligns across 8 bases. CDR3 length: 13 residues. The J segment lost 5 bases and the V segment lost 2 bases, leaving 2 bases of the junction unmatched. Germline V gene data show CDR1 as MNHEY and CDR2 as SMNVEV (reference sequence). The CDR3 sequence is CASSLQGANEQYF. CDR3 DNA: TGTGCCAGCAGTTTACAGGGGGCCAACGAGCAGTACTTC.

The chain links TRBV29-1 to TRBJ2-3; D not certain. CDR3 length: 12 residues. V gave up 4 bases and J gave up 7 bases, with 12 bases separating them. The germline gives CDR1 SQVTM, CDR2 ANQGSEA. The CDR3 loop is CSVVLALNTQYF. CDR3 bases: TGCAGCGTTGTATTAGCCCTTAATACGCAGTATTTT.

This chain connects TRBV5-4 to TRBJ2-4; D is possibly TRBD2 (5 bases). V was shortened by 4 bases and J by 8 bases, with 10 bases between the two germline ends. The germline V gene has CDR1 SGHNT and CDR2 YYREEE (reference sequence). The CDR3 has 12 residues. The CDR3 DNA is TGTGCCAGCAGCCCCCGGGGAGACATTCAGTACTTC. Residues: CASSPRGDIQYF.

The rearrangement uses TRBV12-5 and TRBJ2-2; 9 bases are shared with TRBD1. CDR1 and CDR2 from the germline V gene are LGHNT and FRNRAP. This CDR3 comprises 17 residues. V lost 2 bases, J lost 5 bases, and 9 bases stayed unmatched. CDR3 loop: CASGLYSGTGFTGELFF. DNA of the CDR3: TGTGCTAGTGGTTTGTATTCCGGGACAGGGTTTACCGGGGAGCTGTTTTTT.

The V and J genes are TRBV30 and TRBJ1-3, with unresolved D. The CDR3 runs 12 residues. Trimming took 4 bases from V and 4 from J, leaving 8 bases between them. The germline V gene encodes CDR1 GTSNPN and CDR2 SVGIG (reference sequence). The CDR3 nucleotides are TGTGCCTGGAAACCGGAGGGAAACACCATATATTTT. Translated, it gives CAWKPEGNTIYF.

This clone was detected a few times. The chain combines TRBV6-4 with TRBJ2-2; no reliable D call. V dropped 7 bases and J dropped 2 bases, with 8 bases sitting between them. This CDR3 comprises 13 residues. CDR1 is MRHNA and CDR2 is SNTAGT in the germline V gene. The CDR3 sequence is CASTEINTGELFF. The CDR3 nucleotides read TGTGCCAGCACGGAGATTAACACCGGGGAGCTGTTTTTT.

The rearrangement links TRBV18 to TRBJ1-2, with 8 bases matching TRBD1. V lost 1 base and J lost 9; bases outside the gene matches: 10. Germline V gene data show CDR1 as KGHSH and CDR2 as LQKENI. The CDR3 has 15 residues. CDR3 nucleotides: TGTGCCAGCTCACCACTAGTGGACAGGGAAGAGAGCTACACCTTC. It translates to CASSPLVDREESYTF.

The chain has TRBV9 and TRBJ2-3, with a weak D call TRBD1 (5 bases). CDR1 is SGDLS and CDR2 is YYNGEE in the germline V gene. Trimming left V 4 bases short and J 1 base short, with 13 bases between. This CDR3 comprises 15 residues. CDR3 coding DNA: TGTGCCAGCAGCACCAGACAGTCCCGCACAGATACGCAGTATTTT. Residues: CASSTRQSRTDTQYF. Filled out from reference TRBV9 and TRBJ2-3, the complete variable domain reads DSGVTQTPKHLITATGQRVTLRCSPRSGDLSVYWYQQSLDQGLQFLIQYYNGEERAKGNILERFSAQQFPDLHSELNLSSLELGDSALYFCASSTRQSRTDTQYFGPGTRLTVL.

The chain combines TRBV6-5 with TRBJ1-1; a possible D gene is TRBD1 (6 bases). The germline V gene encodes CDR1 MNHEY and CDR2 SVGAGI. The CDR3 totals 14 residues. The V gene lost 1 base and the J gene lost 7 bases, with 13 bases spanning the gap. The CDR3 is CASSYFGGGGEAFF. The CDR3 region has the DNA TGTGCCAGCAGTTACTTTGGGGGAGGGGGTGAAGCTTTCTTT.